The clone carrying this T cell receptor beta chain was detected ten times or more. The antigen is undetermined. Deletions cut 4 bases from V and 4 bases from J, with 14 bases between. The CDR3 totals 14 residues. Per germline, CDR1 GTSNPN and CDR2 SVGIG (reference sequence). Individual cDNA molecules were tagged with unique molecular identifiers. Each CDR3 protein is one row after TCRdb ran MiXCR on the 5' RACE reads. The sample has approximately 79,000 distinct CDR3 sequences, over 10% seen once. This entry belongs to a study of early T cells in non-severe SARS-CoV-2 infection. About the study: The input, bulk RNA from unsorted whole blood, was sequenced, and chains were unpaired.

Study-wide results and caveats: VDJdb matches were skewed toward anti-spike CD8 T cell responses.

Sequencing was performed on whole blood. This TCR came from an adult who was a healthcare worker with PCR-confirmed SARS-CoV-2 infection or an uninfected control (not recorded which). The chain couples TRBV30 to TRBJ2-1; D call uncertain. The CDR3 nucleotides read TGTGCCTGGACTCCCCTAGGCCGTTACAATGAGCAGTTCTTC. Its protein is CAWTPLGRYNEQFF. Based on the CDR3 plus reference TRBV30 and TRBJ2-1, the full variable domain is SQTIHQWPATLVQPVGSPLSLECTVEGTSNPNLYWYRQAAGRGLQLLFYSVGIGQISSEVPQNLSASRPQDRQFILSSKKLLLSDSGFYLCAWTPLGRYNEQFFGPGTRLTVL.